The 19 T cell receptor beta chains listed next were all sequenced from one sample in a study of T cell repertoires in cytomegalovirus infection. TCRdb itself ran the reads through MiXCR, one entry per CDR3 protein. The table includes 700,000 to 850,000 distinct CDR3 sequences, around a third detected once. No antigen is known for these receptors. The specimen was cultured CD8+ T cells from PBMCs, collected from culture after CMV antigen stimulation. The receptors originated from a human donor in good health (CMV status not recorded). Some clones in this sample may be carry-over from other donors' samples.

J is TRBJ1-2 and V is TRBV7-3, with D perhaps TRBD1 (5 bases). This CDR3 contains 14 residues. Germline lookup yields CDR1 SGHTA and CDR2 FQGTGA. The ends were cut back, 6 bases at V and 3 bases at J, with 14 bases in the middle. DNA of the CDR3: TGTGCCAGCAGAGATTTGGGGGGTCACTATGGCTACACCTTC. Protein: CASRDLGGHYGYTF.

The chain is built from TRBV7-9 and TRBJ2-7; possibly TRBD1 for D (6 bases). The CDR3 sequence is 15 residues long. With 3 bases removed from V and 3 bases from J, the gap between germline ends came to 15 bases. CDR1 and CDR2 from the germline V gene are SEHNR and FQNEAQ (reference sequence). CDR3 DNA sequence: TGTGCCAGCAGCTTCCCACAGGGTCCGGACTACGAGCAGTACTTC. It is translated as CASSFPQGPDYEQYF.

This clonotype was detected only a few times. The DNA of the CDR3 is TGTGCCAGCAGTCTCCATGCAAATTCACCCCTCCACTTT. Translated, it gives CASSLHANSPLHF. V usage is TRBV28 and J usage is TRBJ1-6; D gene uncertain. The CDR3 loop spans 13 amino acids. V was trimmed by 5 bases and J by 7 bases, leaving 9 bases between them. Germline V lookup: CDR1 MDHEN, CDR2 SYDVKM.

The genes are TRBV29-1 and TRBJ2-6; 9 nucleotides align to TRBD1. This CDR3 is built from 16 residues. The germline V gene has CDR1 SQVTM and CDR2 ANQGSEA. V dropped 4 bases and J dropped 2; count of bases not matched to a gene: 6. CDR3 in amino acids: CSVGARDRAGANVLTF. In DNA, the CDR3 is TGCAGCGTTGGAGCAAGGGACAGGGCTGGGGCCAACGTCCTGACTTTC. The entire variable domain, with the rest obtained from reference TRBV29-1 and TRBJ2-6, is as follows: SAVISQKPSRDICQRGTSLTIQCQVDSQVTMMFWYRQQPGQSLTLIATANQGSEATYESGFVIDKFPISRPNLTFSTLTVSNMSPEDSSIYLCSVGARDRAGANVLTFGAGSRLTVL.

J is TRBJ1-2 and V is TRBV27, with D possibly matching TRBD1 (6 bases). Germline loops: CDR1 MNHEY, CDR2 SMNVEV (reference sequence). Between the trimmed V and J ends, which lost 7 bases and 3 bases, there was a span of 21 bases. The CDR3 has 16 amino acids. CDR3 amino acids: CASTHRAGSGYYGYTF. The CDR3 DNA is TGTGCCAGCACCCACAGGGCGGGGTCGGGTTACTATGGCTACACCTTC.

The CDR3 DNA reads as TGTGCCAGCAGCTTGGGTTTTGGAGGGGCGGGAGATACGCAGTATTTT. Translated, it gives CASSLGFGGAGDTQYF. This rearrangement joins TRBV5-4 to TRBJ2-3; D possibly corresponds to TRBD2 (6 bases). CDR3 length: 16 residues. The germline V and J ends were trimmed by 0 bases and 5 bases, with 16 bases remaining between them. Germline-derived CDR1 and CDR2 are SGHNT and YYREEE (reference sequence).

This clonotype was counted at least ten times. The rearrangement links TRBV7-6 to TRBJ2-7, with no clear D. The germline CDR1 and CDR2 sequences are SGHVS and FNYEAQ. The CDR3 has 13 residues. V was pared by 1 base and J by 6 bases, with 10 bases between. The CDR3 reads CASSLVWGGEQYF. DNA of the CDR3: TGTGCCAGCAGCTTAGTTTGGGGTGGCGAGCAGTACTTC.

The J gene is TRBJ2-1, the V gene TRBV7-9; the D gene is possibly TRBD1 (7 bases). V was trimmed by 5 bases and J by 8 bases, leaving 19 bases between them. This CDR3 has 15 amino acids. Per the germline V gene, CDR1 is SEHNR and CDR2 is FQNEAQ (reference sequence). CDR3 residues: CASSPRQGGPYEQFF. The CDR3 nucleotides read TGTGCCAGCAGCCCCCGGCAGGGGGGACCTTATGAGCAGTTCTTC.

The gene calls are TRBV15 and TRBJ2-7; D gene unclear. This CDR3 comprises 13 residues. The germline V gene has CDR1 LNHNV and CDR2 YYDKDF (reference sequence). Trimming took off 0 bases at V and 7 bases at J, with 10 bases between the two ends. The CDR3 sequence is CATSRDHSGEQYF. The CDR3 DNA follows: TGTGCCACCAGCAGAGATCATAGTGGGGAGCAGTACTTC.

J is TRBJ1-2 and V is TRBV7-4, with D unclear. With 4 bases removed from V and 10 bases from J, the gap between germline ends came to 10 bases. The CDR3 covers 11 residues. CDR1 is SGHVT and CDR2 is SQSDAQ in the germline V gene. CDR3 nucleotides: TGTGCCAGCAGCTATTCTATGGACTACACCTTC. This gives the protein CASSYSMDYTF.

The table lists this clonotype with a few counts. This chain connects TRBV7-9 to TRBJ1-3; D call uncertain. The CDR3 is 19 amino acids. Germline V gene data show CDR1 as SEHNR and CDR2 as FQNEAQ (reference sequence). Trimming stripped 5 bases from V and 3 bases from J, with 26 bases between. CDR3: CASSQLSGPVAPIGNTIYF. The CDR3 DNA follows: TGTGCCAGCAGCCAGCTTAGTGGCCCAGTGGCCCCTATTGGAAACACCATATATTTT.

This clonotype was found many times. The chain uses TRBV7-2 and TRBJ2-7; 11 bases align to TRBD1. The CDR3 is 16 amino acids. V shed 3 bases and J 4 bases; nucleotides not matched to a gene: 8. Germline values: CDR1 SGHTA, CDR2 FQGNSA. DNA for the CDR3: TGTGCCAGCAGCTTGGAGCCCGGGACAGGGGGTTACGAGCAGTACTTC. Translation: CASSLEPGTGGYEQYF.

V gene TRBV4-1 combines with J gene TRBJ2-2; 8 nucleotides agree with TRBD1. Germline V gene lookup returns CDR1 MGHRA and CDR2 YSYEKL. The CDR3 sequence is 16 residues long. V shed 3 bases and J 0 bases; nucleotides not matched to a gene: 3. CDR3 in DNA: TGCGCCAGCAGCCATAAGACAGGGGCGAACACCGGGGAGCTGTTTTTT. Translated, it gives CASSHKTGANTGELFF.

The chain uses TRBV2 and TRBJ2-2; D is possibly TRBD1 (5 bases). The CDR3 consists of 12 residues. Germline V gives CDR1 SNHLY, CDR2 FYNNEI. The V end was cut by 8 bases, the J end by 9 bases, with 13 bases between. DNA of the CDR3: TGTGCCAGCGGCTTAAGGGGAAGGGAGCTGTTTTTT. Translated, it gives CASGLRGRELFF.

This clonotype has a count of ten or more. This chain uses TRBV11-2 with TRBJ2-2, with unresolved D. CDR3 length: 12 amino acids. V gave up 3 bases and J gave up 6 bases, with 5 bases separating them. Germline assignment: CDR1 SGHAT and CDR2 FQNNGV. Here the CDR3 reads CASSFVAGELFF. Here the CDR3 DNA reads TGTGCCAGCAGCTTTGTAGCCGGGGAGCTGTTTTTT.

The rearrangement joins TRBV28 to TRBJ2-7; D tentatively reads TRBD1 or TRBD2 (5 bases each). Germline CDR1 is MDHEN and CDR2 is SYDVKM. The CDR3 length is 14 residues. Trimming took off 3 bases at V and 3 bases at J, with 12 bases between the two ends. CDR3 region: CASSLGPISYEQYV. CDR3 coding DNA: TGTGCCAGCAGTTTGGGACCGATTAGCTACGAGCAGTACGTC.

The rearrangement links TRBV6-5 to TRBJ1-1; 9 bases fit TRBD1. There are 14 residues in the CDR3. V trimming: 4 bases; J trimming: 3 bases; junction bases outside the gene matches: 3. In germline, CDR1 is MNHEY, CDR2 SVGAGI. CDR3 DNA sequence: TGTGCCAGCAGTTGGACAGGGGTTTACACTGAAGCTTTCTTT. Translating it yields CASSWTGVYTEAFF.

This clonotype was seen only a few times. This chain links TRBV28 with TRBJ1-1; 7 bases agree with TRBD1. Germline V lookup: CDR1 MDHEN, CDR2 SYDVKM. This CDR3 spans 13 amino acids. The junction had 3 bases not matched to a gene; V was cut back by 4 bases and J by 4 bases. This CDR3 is CASSYTGATEAFF. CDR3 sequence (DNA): TGTGCCAGCAGTTACACAGGGGCCACTGAAGCTTTCTTT.

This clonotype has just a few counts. CDR3 coding DNA: TGTGCCACCAGCCCCCGACAGGGGACCTCAAATGAGCAGTTCTTC. Translated: CATSPRQGTSNEQFF. The chain is built from TRBV15 and TRBJ2-1, with TRBD1 matching over 8 bases. V dropped 5 bases and J dropped 7; count of bases not matched to a gene: 10. Germline assignment: CDR1 LNHNV and CDR2 YYDKDF (reference sequence). CDR3 length: 15 residues.